Detailed here is one T cell receptor (beta chain). The antigen is unknown. The entry originates in a study of cytomegalovirus exposure and HLA in healthy donors. PCR involved 60 Vbeta and 13 Jbeta primers. Libraries were prepared by immunoSEQ multiplex PCR; TCRdb keeps only in-frame clonotypes and omits some of them. The data contain some 150,000 clones, about 82% of them singletons. Points from the study as a whole: A few of the chains that were CMV-associated were confirmed in vitro to be specific for CMV antigens. The availability of immune exposure information extended only to CMV serostatus. It has been reported that TCR beta sequences accurately predicted the HLA-A and HLA-B alleles of most subjects.

Donors counted as nominally healthy when sampled, yet unrecorded immune exposures were likely. The clonotype originates from a male donor in good health and CMV-seronegative. Sequenced sample: PBMCs.

CDR3 coding DNA: TGTGCCAGCAGTAACGGACAGCCCCGGGGAGAGACCCAGTACTTC. It translates to CASSNGQPRGETQYF. The rearrangement uses TRBV6-5 and TRBJ2-5, with D possibly TRBD1 on 6 matching bases. This CDR3 has 15 residues. Germline V gene lookup returns CDR1 MNHEY and CDR2 SVGAGI. The V end lost 5 bases, the J end lost 4 bases, and 17 bases lay between the germline ends.